These 5 T cell receptor beta chains were all obtained from the same sample, sequenced in a study of identical twins. One entry per CDR3 protein results from TCRdb running MiXCR on the 5' RACE reads. The profile shows roughly 470,000 distinct CDR3 sequences, about 13% of them singletons. The sample was also reused in another study, on yellow fever vaccine responses in identical twins.

Sequenced input: CD4+ T cells sorted from blood. Every receptor here comes from a woman aged 18-30 years in good health.

This chain joins TRBV19 and TRBJ2-2; D is uncertain. Germline CDR1 LNHDA, CDR2 SQIVND (reference sequence). V was trimmed by 2 bases and J by 1 base, leaving 2 bases between them. This CDR3 region has 13 residues. CDR3 protein: CASSIMNTGELFF. CDR3 coding DNA: TGTGCCAGTAGTATAATGAACACCGGGGAGCTGTTTTTT.

This clonotype was counted between two and nine times. The chain couples TRBV11-2 to TRBJ1-2, with TRBD1 as a possible D gene (5 bases). Germline V gene lookup returns CDR1 SGHAT and CDR2 FQNNGV. V gave up 5 bases and J gave up 5 bases, with 12 bases separating them. The CDR3 is made up of 13 amino acids. CDR3 nucleotide sequence: TGTGCCAGCAGCGTAAGGACACTTTATGGCTACACCTTC. It codes for CASSVRTLYGYTF. The full variable domain, rest sourced from reference TRBV11-2 and TRBJ1-2, is EAGVAQSPRYKIIEKRQSVAFWCNPISGHATLYWYQQILGQGPKLLIQFQNNGVVDDSQLPKDRFSAERLKGVDSTLKIQPAKLEDSAVYLCASSVRTLYGYTFGSGTRLTVV.

The chain employs TRBV12-3 or TRBV12-4 and TRBJ2-3; D is possibly TRBD1 (8 bases). The CDR3 is 16 residues long. V dropped 6 bases and J dropped 5 bases, with 21 bases sitting between them. The CDR3 region has the DNA TGTGCCAGCAGCCTAGGGGGGGGCAGGGGGCAAGATACGCAGTATTTT. Amino acid sequence: CASSLGGGRGQDTQYF.

This clonotype was counted a few times. This sequence joins TRBV15 and TRBJ2-7; TRBD1 agrees at 7 bases. Germline loops: CDR1 LNHNV, CDR2 YYDKDF (reference sequence). V trimming: 2 bases; J trimming: 4 bases; junction bases outside the gene matches: 8. This CDR3 is 15 amino acids long. The CDR3 reads CATSRTWGQPYEQYF. The CDR3 nucleotides are TGTGCCACCAGCAGAACGTGGGGACAGCCTTACGAGCAGTACTTC.

This clonotype was counted between two and nine times. The V call is TRBV28, the J call TRBJ2-5; D not certain. CDR3 length equals 13 residues. Germline CDR1 reads MDHEN; CDR2 reads SYDVKM. Trimming removed 7 bases at V and 5 bases at J, with 14 bases between. The CDR3, as DNA: TGTGCCAGCACCTCTACCGCCCGGGAGACCCAGTACTTC. Protein: CASTSTARETQYF. The full variable domain, with the rest looked up from reference TRBV28 and TRBJ2-5, is DVKVTQSSRYLVKRTGEKVFLECVQDMDHENMFWYRQDPGLGLRLIYFSYDVKMKEKGDIPEGYSVSREKKERFSLILESASTNQTSMYLCASTSTARETQYFGPGTRLLVL.